The rows below give T cell receptor beta chains drawn from one sample of a study of cytotoxic CD8 clonotypes in ibrutinib-treated CLL. Assay: immunoSEQ multiplex PCR; the TCRdb copy retains only in-frame clones and omits some. Among tens of thousands of clones listed, approximately 70% were seen once. This specimen consisted of PBMCs, obtained after 12 months of ibrutinib treatment. All receptors derive from a human donor with chronic lymphocytic leukemia. The CDR3 runs from the conserved cysteine through the conserved F or W. The order of the fields is CDR3 protein, V gene, J gene.

CDR3 protein: CASSEYTTGRGEAFF
V gene: TRBV25-1
J gene: TRBJ1-1

CDR3 protein: CSASLTGEQYF
V gene: TRBV20-1
J gene: TRBJ2-7

CDR3 protein: CASSLREGGEQFF
V gene: TRBV28
J gene: TRBJ2-1

CDR3 protein: CASSQDSGSYNEQFF
V gene: TRBV5-4
J gene: TRBJ2-1

CDR3 protein: CASSLETSGRGNNEQFF
V gene: TRBV5-1
J gene: TRBJ2-1

CDR3 protein: CASSVSQIAEQYF
V gene: TRBV2
J gene: TRBJ2-7

CDR3 protein: CASSLGLAGVQETQYF
V gene: TRBV5-4
J gene: TRBJ2-5

CDR3 protein: CASSLGTGPYEQYF
V gene: TRBV7-8
J gene: TRBJ2-7

CDR3 protein: CASSQEGPPRTDTQYF
V gene: TRBV4-2
J gene: TRBJ2-3

CDR3 protein: CASSPAGGTDTQYF
V gene: TRBV7-3
J gene: TRBJ2-3

CDR3 protein: CASSLGGWGTEAFF
V gene: TRBV27
J gene: TRBJ1-1

CDR3 protein: CASSPGRANTGELFF
V gene: TRBV7-7
J gene: TRBJ2-2

CDR3 protein: CASSRGPGANTGELFF
V gene: TRBV4-2
J gene: TRBJ2-2

CDR3 protein: CASSGTGDTEAFF
V gene: TRBV18
J gene: TRBJ1-1

CDR3 protein: CASSLGSSRETQYF
V gene: TRBV5-1
J gene: TRBJ2-5

CDR3 protein: CAWSVGPSGLSSYEQYF
V gene: TRBV30
J gene: TRBJ2-7

CDR3 protein: CASSSLSSGNTIYF
V gene: TRBV28
J gene: TRBJ1-3

CDR3 protein: CASSLTQGASQPQHF
V gene: TRBV7-2
J gene: TRBJ1-5

CDR3 protein: CASSRDRQETQYF
V gene: TRBV2
J gene: TRBJ2-5

CDR3 protein: CAFSQGATNEKLFF
V gene: TRBV30
J gene: TRBJ1-4

CDR3 protein: CASSYPTSMNTEAFF
V gene: TRBV28
J gene: TRBJ1-1

CDR3 protein: CASSPRDTYYEQYF
V gene: TRBV18
J gene: TRBJ2-7

CDR3 protein: CAWEDTGGAKNIQYF
V gene: TRBV30
J gene: TRBJ2-4

CDR3 protein: CATSNRVGGPQHF
V gene: TRBV15
J gene: TRBJ1-5

CDR3 protein: CASSGGGQEIQETQYF
V gene: TRBV25-1
J gene: TRBJ2-5

CDR3 protein: CASSLPTSGTNTGELFF
V gene: TRBV5-1
J gene: TRBJ2-2

CDR3 protein: CATSIGMNTEAFF
V gene: TRBV2
J gene: TRBJ1-1

CDR3 protein: CASSWTGDPSYEQYF
V gene: TRBV6-5
J gene: TRBJ2-7

CDR3 protein: CASSAHSSGSTDTQYF
V gene: TRBV25-1
J gene: TRBJ2-3

CDR3 protein: CASSRGQGTEKLFF
V gene: TRBV5-6
J gene: TRBJ1-4

CDR3 protein: CASTFGRANYEQYF
V gene: TRBV7-2
J gene: TRBJ2-7

CDR3 protein: CATTLLGGMDTQYF
V gene: TRBV6-4
J gene: TRBJ2-3

CDR3 protein: CASLTSGIGADTQYF
V gene: TRBV6-1
J gene: TRBJ2-3

CDR3 protein: CASSPLGLVNNEQFF
V gene: TRBV5-8
J gene: TRBJ2-1

CDR3 protein: CASSAAGGGYNEQFF
V gene: TRBV2
J gene: TRBJ2-1

CDR3 protein: CASSQGAPGNTIYF
V gene: TRBV6-5
J gene: TRBJ1-3

CDR3 protein: CSVPGTGNIQYF
V gene: TRBV29-1
J gene: TRBJ2-4

CDR3 protein: CASSSRRADNEQFF
V gene: TRBV7-8
J gene: TRBJ2-1

CDR3 protein: CASSYPGQGRYEQYF
V gene: TRBV6-5
J gene: TRBJ2-7

CDR3 protein: CATSREGAGNTGELFF
V gene: TRBV15
J gene: TRBJ2-2

CDR3 protein: CASSPLAVSYEQYF
V gene: TRBV2
J gene: TRBJ2-7

CDR3 protein: CASSPYRRTAEAFF
V gene: TRBV7-2
J gene: TRBJ1-1